A single sample is the source of the 10 T cell receptor beta chains below, sequenced in a study of monozygotic twins with inflammatory bowel disease. TCRdb re-called the 5' RACE reads, yielding one record per CDR3 amino acid sequence without DNA. There are approximately 400,000 distinct CDR3 sequences in the sample, with 2.6% held by the top ten. The material sequenced was blood. The receptor set was obtained from a human donor with ulcerative colitis or Crohn's disease, or a healthy co-twin of an affected twin (not recorded which).

The chain recombines TRBV18 with TRBJ2-2; the TCRdb call, TRBD2, lacks DNA for checking. Per the germline V gene, CDR1 is KGHSH and CDR2 is LQKENI. This CDR3 has 16 amino acids. CDR3 in amino acids: CASSPPRAIQAGELFF. Variable domain in full (rest from reference TRBV18 and TRBJ2-2): NAGVMQNPRHLVRRRGQEARLRCSPMKGHSHVYWYRQLPEEGLKFMVYLQKENIIDESGMPKERFSAEFPKEGPSILRIQQVVRGDSAAYFCASSPPRAIQAGELFFGEGSRLTVL.

The CDR3 sequence is CASSLARLDTQYF. This chain uses TRBV7-7 with TRBJ2-3. The germline gives CDR1 SSHAT, CDR2 FNYEAQ (reference sequence). This CDR3 is 13 amino acids long.

The chain joins TRBV18 to TRBJ1-3; lacking DNA, the TRBD1 call made by TCRdb goes unchecked. CDR1 is KGHSH, CDR2 LQKENI, per germline. The CDR3 runs 16 residues. The CDR3 reads CASSPNRGRSGNTIYF.

The J gene is TRBJ2-5, the V gene TRBV3-1; TCRdb proposes TRBD1, but this gene call is untestable without DNA. The CDR3 loop spans 19 amino acids. CDR1 LGHDT and CDR2 YNNKEL come from the germline V gene (reference sequence). CDR3 region: CASSHLPRGAGARRETQYF.

The chain couples TRBV4-3 to TRBJ2-7; TCRdb calls TRBD1, which cannot be checked without DNA. Germline V gives CDR1 LGHNA, CDR2 YSLEER. CDR3 length: 16 amino acids. The CDR3: CASSQAGRGRTYEQYF.

The chain employs TRBV6-5 and TRBJ1-1; there is no DNA to check the TCRdb D call of TRBD1. Germline V gene lookup returns CDR1 MNHEY and CDR2 SVGAGI. The CDR3 has 17 residues. The CDR3 loop reads CASSYSGSWDMNTEAFF.

V usage is TRBV7-8 and J usage is TRBJ1-1; the TCRdb call, TRBD1, lacks DNA for checking. The CDR3 has 14 amino acids. CDR1 is SGHVS and CDR2 is FQNEAQ in the germline V gene. The CDR3 loop is CASSRQSMNTEAFF. Using reference TRBV7-8 and TRBJ1-1 for the parts outside the CDR3, the full variable domain is GAGVSQSPRYKVAKRGQDVALRCDPISGHVSLFWYQQALGQGPEFLTYFQNEAQLDKSGLPSDRFFAERPEGSVSTLKIQRTQQEDSAVYLCASSRQSMNTEAFFGQGTRLTVV.

CDR3 protein: CAIDRDYSYEQYF. The rearrangement joins TRBV6-1 to TRBJ2-7; TCRdb calls TRBD2, which cannot be checked without DNA. Germline CDR1 MNHNS, CDR2 SASEGT. CDR3 length equals 13 residues.

J is TRBJ1-2 and V is TRBV4-3; the TCRdb call, TRBD1, lacks DNA for checking. Germline CDR1 reads LGHNA; CDR2 reads YSLEER. The CDR3 sequence is 18 residues long. The CDR3 loop reads CASSQDLGTGVSNYGYTF.

The J gene is TRBJ1-6, the V gene TRBV6-1; TCRdb's D call of TRBD1 is untestable without DNA. The CDR3 contains 16 residues. The germline CDR1 and CDR2 sequences are MNHNS and SASEGT. Here the CDR3 reads CASSTGGAYYNSPLHF.